The entry that follows covers one TCR beta chain sequence. Its specificity is unknown. Germline V gives CDR1 SGHDN, CDR2 FVKESK. The CDR3 covers 12 residues. V was trimmed by 4 bases and J by 7 bases, leaving 7 bases between them. The PCR used 60 Vbeta and 13 Jbeta primers. Generated by immunoSEQ multiplex PCR, the TCRdb table keeps only in-frame clones and is missing some. This table holds some 120,000 clones, 80% found once. This record belongs to a study of cytomegalovirus exposure and HLA in healthy donors. Study results and limitations: Later analysis showed TCR association rates varying by HLA locus, highest for DRB1 and lowest for HLA-C. Apparent HLA restriction characterized most CMV-associated TCR beta chains in a later analysis. Researchers reportedly found TCR beta sequences accurately predicted most subjects' HLA-A and HLA-B alleles. Versus the approximately 700-donor mean, an Asian-associated ancestry cluster reportedly showed fewer N-insertions in a later analysis.

Sequencing input: PBMCs. This sequence joins TRBV14 and TRBJ1-4, with D uncertain. The receptor comes from a man aged 30 to 45 in good health and CMV-seronegative. The CDR3 DNA sequence: TGTGCCAGCAGCCCGGGGAGTGAAAAACTGTTTTTT. Protein product: CASSPGSEKLFF. Together with reference TRBV14 and TRBJ1-4, the CDR3 gives the full variable domain: EAGVTQFPSHSVIEKGQTVTLRCDPISGHDNLYWYRRVMGKEIKFLLHFVKESKQDESGMPNNRFLAERTGGTYSTLKVQPAELEDSGVYFCASSPGSEKLFFGSGTQLSVL.